A selection of T cell receptor beta chains follows, all from one sample in a study of blood T cell repertoires in COVID-19. The method was immunoSEQ multiplex PCR; TCRdb's version includes in-frame clones alone and lacks a portion of them. The table has under 45,000 clones, 70% to 80% seen once. The sample consisted of peripheral blood. The receptor source for this set is a man between 60 and 75 years old with active COVID-19. Each CDR3 is given with its conserved first and last residue. The order of the fields is clone size, J gene, D gene, V gene, CDR3 DNA, CDR3 protein. D genes are given only for firm matches. The size entry is marked missing in some rows and otherwise reads once, few, many or a size class.

>few|TRBJ2-2|.|TRBV6-5
TGTGCCACCAGTCCGCGGGCCGGGGAGCTGTTTTTT
CATSPRAGELFF
>.|TRBJ2-7|.|TRBV11-2
TGTGCCAGCAGCTTAGCTTCCGAGCAGTACTTC
CASSLASEQYF
>.|TRBJ2-2|.|TRBV6-5
TGTGCCAGCAGTTTCAATACTAGACCCACCGGGGAGCTGTTTTTT
CASSFNTRPTGELFF
>.|TRBJ2-7|TRBD1|TRBV6-5
TGTGCCACCCGGACAGGGCCCTACGAGCAGTACTTC
CATRTGPYEQYF
>.|TRBJ2-3|.|TRBV6-5
TGTGCCAGCAGATCTTCCACAGATACGCAGTATTTT
CASRSSTDTQYF
>.|TRBJ1-2|TRBD1|TRBV6-5
TGTGCCACCGTGACAGGGTTGAGTGGCTACACCTTC
CATVTGLSGYTF
>.|TRBJ2-7|TRBD1|TRBV6-5
TGTGCCAGCAGTTACCTAGGACAGGGGGGTCACGAGCAGTACTTC
CASSYLGQGGHEQYF
>.|TRBJ1-5|TRBD1|TRBV19
TGTGCCAGTACCTTGACAGGGACGGGTCAGCCCCAGCATTTT
CASTLTGTGQPQHF
>.|TRBJ2-2|.|TRBV5-4
TGTGCCAGCAGCCTCGGGGAGCGGATTACCGGGGAGCTGTTTTTT
CASSLGERITGELFF
>.|TRBJ2-7|TRBD1|TRBV3-1/TRBV3-2
TGTGCCAGCAGTCGTTCAGGGGGCAACGAGCAGTACTTC
CASSRSGGNEQYF
>few|TRBJ2-7|.|TRBV18
TGTGCCAGCTCACCATCCGGGAACTACGGGGAGCAGTACTTC
CASSPSGNYGEQYF
>.|TRBJ2-3|.|TRBV2
TGTGCCAGCAGTGACGGTAGCACAGATACGCAGTATTTT
CASSDGSTDTQYF
>.|TRBJ1-1|TRBD1|TRBV2
TGTGCCAGCACCACGACAGGGGCCCTGAACACTGAAGCTTTCTTT
CASTTTGALNTEAFF
>.|TRBJ2-3|TRBD2|TRBV3-1/TRBV3-2
TGTGCCAGCAGCCAAGGGATAGCGGGATGGGGTGACACAGATACGCAGTATTTT
CASSQGIAGWGDTDTQYF
>once|TRBJ1-1|.|TRBV5-5
TGTGCCAGCAGCTCCCGGGGGGCGGATTTTTCTGAAGCTTTCTTT
CASSSRGADFSEAFF
>.|TRBJ1-3|.|TRBV4-3
TGCGCCAGCAGCCAAGCTAGGACAGTTGGAAACACCATATATTTT
CASSQARTVGNTIYF
>.|TRBJ2-1|TRBD2|TRBV3-1/TRBV3-2
TGTGCCAGCAGCCGGAACGCTCTAGCGGCTAGCTCCTACAATGAGCAGTTCTTC
CASSRNALAASSYNEQFF
>.|TRBJ1-2|.|TRBV4-3
TGCGCCAGCAGCCAAACTCAGGGTGTTGGTGGCTACACCTTC
CASSQTQGVGGYTF
>.|TRBJ1-5|.|TRBV19
TGTGCCAGTAGTATATACGACCTGGAGCCCAATCAGCCCCAGCATTTT
CASSIYDLEPNQPQHF
>once|TRBJ2-7|TRBD2|TRBV15
TGTGCCACCAGCAGAGAATGGGGAACTAGCGGGGCGTCGTCCTACGAGCAGTACTTC
CATSREWGTSGASSYEQYF
>.|TRBJ2-1|TRBD2|TRBV7-7
TGTGCTAGCAGCTTACTAGCGGGATATGAGCAGTTCTTC
CASSLLAGYEQFF
>.|TRBJ1-4|.|TRBV6-6
TGTGCCAGCAGTTATCCGAGTGAAAAACTGTTTTTT
CASSYPSEKLFF
>.|TRBJ2-7|TRBD1|TRBV30
TGTGCCTGGGGGACAGGGGGGTACGAGCAGTACTTC
CAWGTGGYEQYF
>.|TRBJ2-1|TRBD2|TRBV4-1
TGCGCCAGCACCCAAGTAGCGGGGGCCTCCGGGGCCTACAATGAGCAGTTCTTC
CASTQVAGASGAYNEQFF
>.|TRBJ1-1|.|TRBV28
TGTGCCAGCAGTCTTACGGGGGGGACCACTGAAGCTTTCTTT
CASSLTGGTTEAFF
>.|TRBJ1-2|.|TRBV5-1
TGCGCCAGCAGCTTGGCAGGGATTAGTGGCTACACCTTC
CASSLAGISGYTF
>.|TRBJ1-4|.|TRBV30
TGTGCCTGGAACAGGGTGATTAATGAAAAACTGTTTTTT
CAWNRVINEKLFF
>.|TRBJ2-4|.|TRBV19
TGTGCCAGTAGTATAGGGAGCGGTGGAAACATTCAGTACTTC
CASSIGSGGNIQYF
>few|TRBJ2-3|.|TRBV27
TGTGCCCAGGGTCTGACAGCCACAGATACGCAGTATTTT
CAQGLTATDTQYF
>few|TRBJ2-7|TRBD2|TRBV6-2/TRBV6-3
TGTGCCAGCAGTTACGGGCGGGAGGGCCGCCACGAGCAGTACTTC
CASSYGREGRHEQYF
>few|TRBJ2-3|TRBD2|TRBV10-3
TGTGCCATCAGTGCGGGACTAGCGGCCTCAGATACGCAGTATTTT
CAISAGLAASDTQYF
>.|TRBJ2-3|TRBD2|TRBV6-4
TGTGCCAGCAGTGAGGTAGCGGGGGGCACAGATACGCAGTATTTT
CASSEVAGGTDTQYF
>.|TRBJ2-7|.|TRBV4-3
TGCGCCAGCAGCCGAGAGGACAGATACCAATACGAGCAGTACTTC
CASSREDRYQYEQYF
>.|TRBJ1-3|.|TRBV7-8
TGTGCCAGCAGCCGCGCAGGATTCTCTGGAAACACCATATATTTT
CASSRAGFSGNTIYF
>.|TRBJ1-2|.|TRBV12-3/TRBV12-4
TGTGCCAGCAGTTTAACATCGGAGCATGGCTACACCTTC
CASSLTSEHGYTF
>once|TRBJ1-1|TRBD1|TRBV7-2
TGTGCCAGCAGCTTAGTGGCAGGGGGTGAAGCTTTCTTT
CASSLVAGGEAFF
>.|TRBJ1-1|TRBD1|TRBV7-8
TGTGCCAGCAGCCGAGGGACAGTTATGAACACTGAAGCTTTCTTT
CASSRGTVMNTEAFF
>.|TRBJ2-1|.|TRBV12-3/TRBV12-4
TGTGCCAGCCCCGCGCCAAACAATGAGCAGTTCTTC
CASPAPNNEQFF
>once|TRBJ2-7|.|TRBV7-2
TGTGCCAGCAGCTCAAGCGGAAGTTCCTACGAGCAGTACTTC
CASSSSGSSYEQYF
>few|TRBJ2-5|.|TRBV5-6
TGTGCCAGCAGCGGCCCTCCCGAGACCCAGTACTTC
CASSGPPETQYF
>.|TRBJ2-5|TRBD2|TRBV9
TGTGCCAGCAGCGTAGCGGGAGGGGCCCAAGAGACCCAGTACTTC
CASSVAGGAQETQYF
>.|TRBJ2-1|TRBD1|TRBV27
TGTGCCAGCAGTTTTGCCCGAGGGGGCGCTTCCTACAATGAGCAGTTCTTC
CASSFARGGASYNEQFF
>.|TRBJ1-1|TRBD1|TRBV6-2/TRBV6-3
TGTGCCAGCAGTACCCGGGGCAGGGGGCACACTGAAGCTTTCTTT
CASSTRGRGHTEAFF
>.|TRBJ1-2|TRBD1|TRBV7-2
TGTGCCAGCACCCCGACAGGGACTGGCTACACCTTC
CASTPTGTGYTF
>.|TRBJ2-1|.|TRBV12-3/TRBV12-4
TGTGCCAGCAGTTTCGGCAGGTACAATGAGCAGTTCTTC
CASSFGRYNEQFF
>.|TRBJ1-1|TRBD1|TRBV7-2
TGTGCCAGCAGCCCGGGACAGGGTATCTCCCCTGAAGCTTTCTTT
CASSPGQGISPEAFF
>.|TRBJ2-1|TRBD2|TRBV11-3
TGTGCCAGCAGCCGCAGCGGGGGGGCTTACAATGAGCAGTTCTTC
CASSRSGGAYNEQFF
>.|TRBJ1-5|TRBD1|TRBV19
TGTGCCACCCGGGACAGGGGGTTTAGCAATCAGCCCCAGCATTTT
CATRDRGFSNQPQHF